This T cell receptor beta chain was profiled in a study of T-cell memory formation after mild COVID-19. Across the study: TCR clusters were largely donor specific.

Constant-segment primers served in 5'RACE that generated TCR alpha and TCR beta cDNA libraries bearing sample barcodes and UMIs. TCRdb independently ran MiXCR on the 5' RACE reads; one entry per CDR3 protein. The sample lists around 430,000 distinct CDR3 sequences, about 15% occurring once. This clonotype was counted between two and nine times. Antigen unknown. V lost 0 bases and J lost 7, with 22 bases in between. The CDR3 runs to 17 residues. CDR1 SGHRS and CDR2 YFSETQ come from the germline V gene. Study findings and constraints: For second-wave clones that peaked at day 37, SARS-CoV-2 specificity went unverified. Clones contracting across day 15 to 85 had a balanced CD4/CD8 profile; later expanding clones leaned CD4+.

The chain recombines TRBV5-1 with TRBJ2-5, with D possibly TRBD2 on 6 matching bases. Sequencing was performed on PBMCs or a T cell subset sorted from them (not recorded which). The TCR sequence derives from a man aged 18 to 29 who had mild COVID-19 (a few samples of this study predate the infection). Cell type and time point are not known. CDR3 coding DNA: TGCGCCAGCAGCTTGGGTTCTCGCGGGGAACGGAGAGTGACCCAGTACTTC. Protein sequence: CASSLGSRGERRVTQYF.